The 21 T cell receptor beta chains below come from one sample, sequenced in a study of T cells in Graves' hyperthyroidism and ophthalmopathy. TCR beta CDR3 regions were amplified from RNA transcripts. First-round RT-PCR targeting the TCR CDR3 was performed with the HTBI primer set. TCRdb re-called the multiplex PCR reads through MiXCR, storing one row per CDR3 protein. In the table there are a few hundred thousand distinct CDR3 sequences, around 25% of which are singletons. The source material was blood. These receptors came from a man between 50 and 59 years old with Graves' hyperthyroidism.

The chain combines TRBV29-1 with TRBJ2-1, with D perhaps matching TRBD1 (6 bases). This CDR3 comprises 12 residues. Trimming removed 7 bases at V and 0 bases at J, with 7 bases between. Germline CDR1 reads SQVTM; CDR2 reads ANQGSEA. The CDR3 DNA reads TGCAGCGGGGACAACTCCTACAATGAGCAGTTCTTC. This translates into CSGDNSYNEQFF.

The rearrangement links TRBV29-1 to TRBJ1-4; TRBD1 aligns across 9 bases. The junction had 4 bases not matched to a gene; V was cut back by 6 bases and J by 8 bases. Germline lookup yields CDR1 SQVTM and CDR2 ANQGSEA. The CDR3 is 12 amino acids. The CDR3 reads CSVGQGMEKLFF. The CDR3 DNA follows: TGCAGCGTAGGACAGGGGATGGAAAAACTGTTTTTT.

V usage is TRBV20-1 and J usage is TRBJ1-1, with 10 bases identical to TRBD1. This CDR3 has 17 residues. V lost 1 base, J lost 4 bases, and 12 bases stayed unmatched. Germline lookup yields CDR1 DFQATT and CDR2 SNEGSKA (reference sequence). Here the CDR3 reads CSARVFEGQGTGTEAFF. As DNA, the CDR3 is TGCAGTGCTAGAGTCTTCGAGGGACAGGGGACGGGCACTGAAGCTTTCTTT.

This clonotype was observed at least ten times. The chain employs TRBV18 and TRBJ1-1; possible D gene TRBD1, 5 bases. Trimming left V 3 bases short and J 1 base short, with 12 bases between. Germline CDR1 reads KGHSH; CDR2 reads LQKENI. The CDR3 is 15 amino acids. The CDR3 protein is CASSPQHGQNTEAFF. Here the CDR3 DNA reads TGTGCCAGCTCACCCCAACACGGACAGAACACTGAAGCTTTCTTT.

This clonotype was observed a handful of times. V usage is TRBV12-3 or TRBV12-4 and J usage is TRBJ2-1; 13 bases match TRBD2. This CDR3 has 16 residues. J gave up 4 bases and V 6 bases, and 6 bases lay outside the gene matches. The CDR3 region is CASRPGTSGKYNEQFF. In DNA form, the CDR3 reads TGTGCCAGCAGACCTGGGACTAGCGGGAAATACAATGAGCAGTTCTTC.

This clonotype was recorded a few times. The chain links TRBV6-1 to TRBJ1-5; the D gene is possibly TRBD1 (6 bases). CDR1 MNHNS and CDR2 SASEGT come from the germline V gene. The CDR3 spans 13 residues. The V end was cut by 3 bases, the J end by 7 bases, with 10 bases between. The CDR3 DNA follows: TGTGCCAGCAGTGAGGGCAGGGGACAGCCCCAGCATTTT. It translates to CASSEGRGQPQHF.

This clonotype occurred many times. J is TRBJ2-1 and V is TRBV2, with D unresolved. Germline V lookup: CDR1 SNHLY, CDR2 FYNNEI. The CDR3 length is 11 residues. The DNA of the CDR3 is TGTGCTGATGGCCTCCACAATGAGCAGTTCTTC. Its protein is CADGLHNEQFF.

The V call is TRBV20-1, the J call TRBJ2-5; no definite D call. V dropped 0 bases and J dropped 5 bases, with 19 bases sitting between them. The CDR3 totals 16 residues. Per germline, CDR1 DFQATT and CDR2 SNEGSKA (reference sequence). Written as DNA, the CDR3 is TGCAGTGCTAGAGATAACCGCGCAGGCGGTCAGGAGACCCAGTACTTC. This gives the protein CSARDNRAGGQETQYF.

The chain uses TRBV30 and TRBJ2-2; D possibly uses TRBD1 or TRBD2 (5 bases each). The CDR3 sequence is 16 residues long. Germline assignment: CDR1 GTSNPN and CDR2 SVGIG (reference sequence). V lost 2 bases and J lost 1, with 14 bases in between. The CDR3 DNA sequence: TGTGCCTGGAGTCACGAGGGGCAGGGGAACACCGGGGAGCTGTTTTTT. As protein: CAWSHEGQGNTGELFF.

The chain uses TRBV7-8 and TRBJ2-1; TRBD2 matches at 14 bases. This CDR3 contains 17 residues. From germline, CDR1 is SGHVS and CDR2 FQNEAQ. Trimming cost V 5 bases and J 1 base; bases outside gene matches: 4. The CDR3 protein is CASSARLAGGSYNEQFF. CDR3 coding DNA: TGTGCCAGCAGCGCCCGACTAGCGGGAGGGTCCTACAATGAGCAGTTCTTC. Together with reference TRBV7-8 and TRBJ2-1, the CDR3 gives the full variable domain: GAGVSQSPRYKVAKRGQDVALRCDPISGHVSLFWYQQALGQGPEFLTYFQNEAQLDKSGLPSDRFFAERPEGSVSTLKIQRTQQEDSAVYLCASSARLAGGSYNEQFFGPGTRLTVL.

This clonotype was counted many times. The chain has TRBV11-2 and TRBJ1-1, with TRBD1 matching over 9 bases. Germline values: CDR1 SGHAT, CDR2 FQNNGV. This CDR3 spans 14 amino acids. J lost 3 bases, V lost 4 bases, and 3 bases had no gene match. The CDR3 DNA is TGTGCCAGCAGCTGGGGACAGGGTGACACTGAAGCTTTCTTT. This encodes CASSWGQGDTEAFF.

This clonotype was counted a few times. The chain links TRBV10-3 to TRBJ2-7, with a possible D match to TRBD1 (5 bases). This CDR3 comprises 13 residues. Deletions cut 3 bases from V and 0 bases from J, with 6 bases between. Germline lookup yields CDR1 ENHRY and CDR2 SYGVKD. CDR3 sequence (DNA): TGTGCCATCAGTGATCAGGGCTCCTACGAGCAGTACTTC. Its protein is CAISDQGSYEQYF.

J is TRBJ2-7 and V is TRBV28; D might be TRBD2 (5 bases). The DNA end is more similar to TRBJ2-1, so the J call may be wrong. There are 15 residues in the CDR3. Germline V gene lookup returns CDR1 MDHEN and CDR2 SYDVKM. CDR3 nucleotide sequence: TGTGCCAGCAGTTCCCCCTTTGAGCGGTCCTACGAGCAGTTCTTC. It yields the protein CASSSPFERSYEQFF.

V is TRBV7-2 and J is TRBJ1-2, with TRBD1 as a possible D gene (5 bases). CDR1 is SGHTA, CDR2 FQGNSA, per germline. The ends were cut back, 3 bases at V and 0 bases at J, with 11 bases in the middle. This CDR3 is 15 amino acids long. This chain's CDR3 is CASSFPREANYGYTF. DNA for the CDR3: TGTGCCAGCAGCTTTCCCAGGGAGGCTAACTATGGCTACACCTTC.

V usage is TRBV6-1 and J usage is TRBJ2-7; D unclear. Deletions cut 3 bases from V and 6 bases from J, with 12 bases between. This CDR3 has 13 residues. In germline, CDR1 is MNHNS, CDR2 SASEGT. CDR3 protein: CASSDRGVAEQYF. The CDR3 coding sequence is TGTGCCAGCAGTGATCGAGGAGTCGCCGAGCAGTACTTC.

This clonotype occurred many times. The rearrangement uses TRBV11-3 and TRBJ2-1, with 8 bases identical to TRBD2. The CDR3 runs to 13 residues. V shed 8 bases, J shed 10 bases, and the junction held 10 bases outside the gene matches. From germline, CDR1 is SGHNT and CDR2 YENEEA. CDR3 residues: CASGREGRGEQFF. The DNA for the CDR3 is TGTGCCAGCGGCCGGGAGGGCCGGGGGGAGCAGTTCTTC. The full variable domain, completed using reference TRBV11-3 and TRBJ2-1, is EAGVVQSPRYKIIEKKQPVAFWCNPISGHNTLYWYLQNLGQGPELLIRYENEEAVDDSQLPKDRFSAERLKGVDSTLKIQPAELGDSAVYLCASGREGRGEQFFGPGTRLTVL.

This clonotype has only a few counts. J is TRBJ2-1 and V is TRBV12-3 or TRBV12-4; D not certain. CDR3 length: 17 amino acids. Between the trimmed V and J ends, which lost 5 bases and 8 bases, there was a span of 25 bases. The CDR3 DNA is TGTGCCAGCAGTCCCCGAAAACCGCGTATCAGAAGCGATGAGCAGTTCTTC. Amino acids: CASSPRKPRIRSDEQFF.

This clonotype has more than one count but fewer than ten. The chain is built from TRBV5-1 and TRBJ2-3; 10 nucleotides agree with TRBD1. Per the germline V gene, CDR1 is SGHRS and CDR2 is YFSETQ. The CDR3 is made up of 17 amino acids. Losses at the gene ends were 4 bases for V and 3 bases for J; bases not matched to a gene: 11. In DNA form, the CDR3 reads TGCGCCAGCAGCAGAATTGGACAGGGGGTCGAAACAGATACGCAGTATTTT. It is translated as CASSRIGQGVETDTQYF. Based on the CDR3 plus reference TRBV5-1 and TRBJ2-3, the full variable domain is KAGVTQTPRYLIKTRGQQVTLSCSPISGHRSVSWYQQTPGQGLQFLFEYFSETQRNKGNFPGRFSGRQFSNSRSEMNVSTLELGDSALYLCASSRIGQGVETDTQYFGPGTRLTVL.

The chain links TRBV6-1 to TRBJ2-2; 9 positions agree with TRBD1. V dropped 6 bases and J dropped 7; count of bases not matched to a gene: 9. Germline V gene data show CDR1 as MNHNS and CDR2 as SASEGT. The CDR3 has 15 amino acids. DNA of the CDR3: TGTGCCAGCAGCCTGGACAGGGGATTTCTCGGGGAGCTGTTTTTT. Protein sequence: CASSLDRGFLGELFF.

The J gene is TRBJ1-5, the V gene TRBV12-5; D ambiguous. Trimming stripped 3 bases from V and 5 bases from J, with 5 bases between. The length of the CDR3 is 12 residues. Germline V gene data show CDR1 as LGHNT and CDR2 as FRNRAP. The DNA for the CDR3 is TGTGCTAGTGGTTTAGGTTATCAGCCCCAGCATTTT. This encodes CASGLGYQPQHF.

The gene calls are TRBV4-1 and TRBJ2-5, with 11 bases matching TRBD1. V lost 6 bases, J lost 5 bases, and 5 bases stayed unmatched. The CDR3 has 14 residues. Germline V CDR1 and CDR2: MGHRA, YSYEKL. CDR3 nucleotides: TGCGCCAGCAGGCGGACAGGGGGCAAGGAGACCCAGTACTTC. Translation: CASRRTGGKETQYF.